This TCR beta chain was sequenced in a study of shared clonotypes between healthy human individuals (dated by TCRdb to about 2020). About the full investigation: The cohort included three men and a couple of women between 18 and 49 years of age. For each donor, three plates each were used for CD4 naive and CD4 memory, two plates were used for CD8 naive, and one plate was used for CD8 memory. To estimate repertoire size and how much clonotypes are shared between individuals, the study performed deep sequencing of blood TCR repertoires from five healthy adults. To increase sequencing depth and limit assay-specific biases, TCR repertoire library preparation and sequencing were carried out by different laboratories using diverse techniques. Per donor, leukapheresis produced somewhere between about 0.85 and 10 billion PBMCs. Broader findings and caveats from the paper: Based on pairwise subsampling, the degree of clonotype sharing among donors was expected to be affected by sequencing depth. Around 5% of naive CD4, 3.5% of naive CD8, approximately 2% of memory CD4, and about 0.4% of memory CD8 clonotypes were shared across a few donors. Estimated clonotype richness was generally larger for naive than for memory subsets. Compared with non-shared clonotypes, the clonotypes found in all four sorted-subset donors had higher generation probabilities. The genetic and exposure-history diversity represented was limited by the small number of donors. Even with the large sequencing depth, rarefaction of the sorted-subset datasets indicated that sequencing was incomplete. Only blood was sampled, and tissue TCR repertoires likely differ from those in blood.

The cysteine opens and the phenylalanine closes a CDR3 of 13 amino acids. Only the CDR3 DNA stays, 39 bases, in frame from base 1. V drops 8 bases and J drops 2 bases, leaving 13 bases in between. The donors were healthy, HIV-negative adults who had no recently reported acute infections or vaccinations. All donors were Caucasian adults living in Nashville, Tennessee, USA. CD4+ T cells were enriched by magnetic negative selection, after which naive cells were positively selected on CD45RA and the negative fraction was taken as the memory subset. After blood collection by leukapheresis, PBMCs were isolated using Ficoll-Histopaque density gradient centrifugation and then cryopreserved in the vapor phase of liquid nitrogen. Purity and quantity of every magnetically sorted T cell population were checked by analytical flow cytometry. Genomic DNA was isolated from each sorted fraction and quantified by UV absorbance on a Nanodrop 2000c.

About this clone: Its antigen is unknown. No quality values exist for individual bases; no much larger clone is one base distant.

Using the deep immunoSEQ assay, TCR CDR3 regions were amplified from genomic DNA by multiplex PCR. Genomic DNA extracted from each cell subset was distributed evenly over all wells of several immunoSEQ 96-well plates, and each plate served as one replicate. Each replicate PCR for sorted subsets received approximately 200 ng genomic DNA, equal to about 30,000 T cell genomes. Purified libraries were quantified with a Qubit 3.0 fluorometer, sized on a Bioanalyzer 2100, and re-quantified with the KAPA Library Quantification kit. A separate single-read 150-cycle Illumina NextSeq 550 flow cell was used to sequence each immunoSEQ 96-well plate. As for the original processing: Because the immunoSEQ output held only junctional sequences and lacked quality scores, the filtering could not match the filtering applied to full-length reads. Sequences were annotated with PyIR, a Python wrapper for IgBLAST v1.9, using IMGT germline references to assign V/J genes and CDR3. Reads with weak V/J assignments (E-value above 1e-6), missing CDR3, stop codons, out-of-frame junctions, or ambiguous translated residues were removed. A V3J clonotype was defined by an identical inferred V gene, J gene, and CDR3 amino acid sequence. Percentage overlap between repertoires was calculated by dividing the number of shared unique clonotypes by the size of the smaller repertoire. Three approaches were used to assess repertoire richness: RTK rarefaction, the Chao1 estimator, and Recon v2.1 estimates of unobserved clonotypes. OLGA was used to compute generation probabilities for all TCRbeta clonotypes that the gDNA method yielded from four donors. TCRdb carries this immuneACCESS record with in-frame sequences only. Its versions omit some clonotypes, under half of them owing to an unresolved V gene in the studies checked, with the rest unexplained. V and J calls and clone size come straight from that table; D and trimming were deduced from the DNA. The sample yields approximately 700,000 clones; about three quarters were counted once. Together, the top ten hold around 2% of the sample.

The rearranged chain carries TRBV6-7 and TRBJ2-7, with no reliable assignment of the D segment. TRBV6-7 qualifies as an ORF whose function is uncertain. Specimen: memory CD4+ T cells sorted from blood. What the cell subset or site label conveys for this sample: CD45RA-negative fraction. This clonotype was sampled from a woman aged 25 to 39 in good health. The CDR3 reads CASGLEKTYEQYF. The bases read TGTGCCAGCGGGCTCGAGAAAACCTACGAGCAGTACTTC.